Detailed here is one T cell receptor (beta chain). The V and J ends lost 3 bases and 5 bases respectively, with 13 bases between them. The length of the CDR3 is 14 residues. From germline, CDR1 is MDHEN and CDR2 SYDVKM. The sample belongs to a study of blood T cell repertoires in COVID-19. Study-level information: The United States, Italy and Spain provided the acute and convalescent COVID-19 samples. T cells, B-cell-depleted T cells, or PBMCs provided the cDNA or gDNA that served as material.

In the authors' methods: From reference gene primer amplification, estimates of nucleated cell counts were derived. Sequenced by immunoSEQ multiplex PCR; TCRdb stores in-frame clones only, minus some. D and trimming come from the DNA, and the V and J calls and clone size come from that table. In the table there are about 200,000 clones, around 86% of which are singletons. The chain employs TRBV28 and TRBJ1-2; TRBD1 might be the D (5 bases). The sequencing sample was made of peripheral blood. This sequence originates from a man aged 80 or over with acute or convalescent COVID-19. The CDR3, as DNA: TGTGCCAGCAGTTTTGTTCAACAGGCATATGGCTACACCTTC. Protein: CASSFVQQAYGYTF.